The clone carrying this T cell receptor beta chain has only a few counts. The antigen is unknown. V dropped 3 bases and J dropped 0 bases, with 9 bases sitting between them. CDR1 SGHTS and CDR2 YDEGEE come from the germline V gene. The CDR3 spans 14 residues. These data belong to a study of Graves' ophthalmopathy and Graves' hyperthyroidism. RNA transcripts provided the template for amplifying TCR beta CDR3 regions. First-round RT-PCR with HTBI primers preceded a second-round multiplex PCR. TCRdb reanalysed the multiplex PCR reads using MiXCR and keeps one entry per CDR3 protein. In the table there are about 380,000 distinct CDR3 sequences, 15% of which are singletons. Whole-study results and caveats: Blood also held most thyroid clonotypes expanded above 0.001 frequency.

The clonotype originates from a woman aged 18 to 35 with stable Graves' hyperthyroidism. The sequencing input was peripheral blood. This chain uses TRBV5-8 with TRBJ1-1; D is ambiguous. The CDR3 sequence is CASSYDNLNTEAFF. In DNA, the CDR3 is TGTGCCAGCAGCTACGACAACCTGAACACTGAAGCTTTCTTT. Full variable domain (outside the CDR3, taken from reference TRBV5-8 and TRBJ1-1): EAGVTQSPTHLIKTRGQQATLRCSPISGHTSVYWYQQALGLGLQFLLWYDEGEERNRGNFPPRFSGRQFPNYSSELNVNALELEDSALYLCASSYDNLNTEAFFGQGTRLTVV.